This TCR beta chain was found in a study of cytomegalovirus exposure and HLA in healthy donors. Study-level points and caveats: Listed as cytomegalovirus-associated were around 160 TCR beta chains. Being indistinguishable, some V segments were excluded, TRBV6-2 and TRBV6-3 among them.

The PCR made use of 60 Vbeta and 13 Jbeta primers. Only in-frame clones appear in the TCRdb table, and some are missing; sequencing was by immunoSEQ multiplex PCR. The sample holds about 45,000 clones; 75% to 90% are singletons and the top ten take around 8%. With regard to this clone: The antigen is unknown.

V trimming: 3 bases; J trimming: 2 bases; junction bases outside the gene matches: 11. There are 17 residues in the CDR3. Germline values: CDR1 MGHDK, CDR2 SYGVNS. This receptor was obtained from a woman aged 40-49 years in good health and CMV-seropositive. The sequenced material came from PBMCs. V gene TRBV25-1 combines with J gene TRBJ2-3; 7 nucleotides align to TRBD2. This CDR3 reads CASSESRSGEITDTQYF. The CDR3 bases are TGTGCCAGCAGTGAGTCAAGAAGCGGGGAGATCACAGATACGCAGTATTTT.